These T cell receptor beta chains were read from a single sample in a study of chemoradiotherapy in HPV16-positive cancers. The repertoire was sequenced with immunoSEQ multiplex PCR; TCRdb's copy has only in-frame clones and lacks some. The table includes about 21,000 clones, 70% to 90% detected once. Here the sequenced sample was blood, taken from a patient who underwent chemoradiotherapy. The receptor source for this set is a human donor with HPV-associated anogenital cancer. Both conserved end residues are part of each CDR3.

>15|TRBV9
CASSFSGAPGTEAFF
>13|TRBV14
CASSQVLGYGYTF
>14|TRBV28
CASTVATGAQPQHF
>14|TRBV9
CASSVTDMNTEAFF
>13|TRBV6-1
CASRGVRGYEQYF
>14|TRBV7-2
CASTRQSSGNTIYF
>15|TRBV7-2
CASSRRASGSWEQYF
>15|TRBV5-6
CASSFGPVSGNTIYF
>11|TRBV13
CASSLRDTQYF
>14|TRBV5-6
CASSTGTGVYEQYF
>15|TRBV7-2
CASSLDRGDNQPQHF
>16|TRBV18
CASSPPGDRGNSPLHF
>15|TRBV9
CASSVDEGYSYEQYF
>13|TRBV5-6
CASSWGETGELFF
>13|TRBV5-6
CASNTDTSYEQYF
>17|TRBV7-9
CASSSGLVLTNTGELFF
>14|TRBV6-1
CASQQRGLSYEQYF
>14|TRBV4-1
CASSAGQGPQPQHF
>15|TRBV9
CASSDGGMSTDTQYF
>18|TRBV5-1
CASSLFTSGAGGPDTQYF
>16|TRBV21-1
CASSKHLATQRTEAFF
>17|TRBV4-2
CASSQDRDRGDNQPQHF
>14|TRBV5-1
CASSLGNRQAEAFF
>16|TRBV19
CATREGQLATNEKLFF
>12|TRBV5-8
CASSLQGYGYTF
>16|TRBV19
CASSIVGQAGAQPQHF
>15|TRBV5-1
CASSLRDIGDEKLFF
>16|TRBV7-2
CASSSQGQGDLETQYF
>19|TRBV4-3
CASSQDGGEGLLANTEAFF